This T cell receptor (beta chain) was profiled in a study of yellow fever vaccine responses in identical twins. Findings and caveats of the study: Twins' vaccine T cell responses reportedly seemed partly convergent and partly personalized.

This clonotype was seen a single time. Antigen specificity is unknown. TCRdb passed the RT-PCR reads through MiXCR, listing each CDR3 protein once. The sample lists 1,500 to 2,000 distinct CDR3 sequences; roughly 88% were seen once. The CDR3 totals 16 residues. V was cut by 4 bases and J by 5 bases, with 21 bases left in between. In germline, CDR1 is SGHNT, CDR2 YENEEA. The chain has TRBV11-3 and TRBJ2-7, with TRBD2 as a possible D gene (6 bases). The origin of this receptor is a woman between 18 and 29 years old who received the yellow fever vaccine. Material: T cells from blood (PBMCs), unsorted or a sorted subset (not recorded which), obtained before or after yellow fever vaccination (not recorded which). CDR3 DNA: TGTGCCAGCAGCTGGACGGGACTCGCATCGGAAAACGAGCAGTACTTC. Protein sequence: CASSWTGLASENEQYF.